This T cell receptor beta chain was identified during a study of blood T cell repertoires in COVID-19. V lost 5 bases, J lost 3 bases, and 1 base stayed unmatched. The CDR3 consists of 13 residues. Per the germline V gene, CDR1 is GTSNPN and CDR2 is SVGIG (reference sequence). Data came from immunoSEQ multiplex PCR; TCRdb stores just in-frame clones and leaves some out. The sample yields 50,000 to 55,000 clones, around 85% seen once. The chain is built from TRBV30 and TRBJ2-3; 11 bases fit TRBD2. Sequenced sample: peripheral blood. This clonotype was obtained from a man aged 55 to 70 with acute or convalescent COVID-19. As DNA, the CDR3 is TGTGCCTGGGGACTAGCGGGTACAGATACGCAGTATTTT. This codes for CAWGLAGTDTQYF.